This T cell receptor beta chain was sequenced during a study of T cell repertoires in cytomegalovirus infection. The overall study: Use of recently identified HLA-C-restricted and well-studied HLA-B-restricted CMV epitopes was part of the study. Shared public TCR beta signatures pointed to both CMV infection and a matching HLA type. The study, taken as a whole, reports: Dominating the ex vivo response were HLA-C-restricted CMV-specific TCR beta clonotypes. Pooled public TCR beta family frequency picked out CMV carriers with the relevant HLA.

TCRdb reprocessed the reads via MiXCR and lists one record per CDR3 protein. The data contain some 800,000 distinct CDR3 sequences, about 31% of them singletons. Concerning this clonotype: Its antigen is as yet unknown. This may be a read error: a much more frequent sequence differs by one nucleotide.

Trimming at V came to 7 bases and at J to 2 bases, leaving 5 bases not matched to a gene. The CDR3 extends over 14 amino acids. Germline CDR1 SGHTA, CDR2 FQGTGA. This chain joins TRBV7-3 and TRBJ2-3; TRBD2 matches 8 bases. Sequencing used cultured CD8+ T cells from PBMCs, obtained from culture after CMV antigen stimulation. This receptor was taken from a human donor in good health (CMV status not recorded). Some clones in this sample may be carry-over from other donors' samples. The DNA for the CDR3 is TGTGCCAGCAACTCTAGCGGGTTCACAGATACGCAGTATTTT. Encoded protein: CASNSSGFTDTQYF.